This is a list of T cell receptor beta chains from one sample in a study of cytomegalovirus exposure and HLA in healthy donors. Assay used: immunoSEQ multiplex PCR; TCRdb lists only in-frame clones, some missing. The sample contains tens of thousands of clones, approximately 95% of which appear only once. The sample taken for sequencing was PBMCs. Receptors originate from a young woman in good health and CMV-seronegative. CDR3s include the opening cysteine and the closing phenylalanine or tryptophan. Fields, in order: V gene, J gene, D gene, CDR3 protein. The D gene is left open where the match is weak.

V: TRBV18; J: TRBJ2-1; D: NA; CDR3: CASLLQGAKYNEQFF
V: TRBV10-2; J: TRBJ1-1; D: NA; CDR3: CASRTFDKGGTEAFF
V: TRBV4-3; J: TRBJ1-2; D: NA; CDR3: CASSQDDSASGGRYGYTF
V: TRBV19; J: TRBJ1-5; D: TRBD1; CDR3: CASSIRGTVSQHF
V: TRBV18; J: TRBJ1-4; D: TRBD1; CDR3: CASSPRTGSEKLFF
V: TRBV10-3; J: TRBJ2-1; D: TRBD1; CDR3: CAISRTGAPLYNEQFF
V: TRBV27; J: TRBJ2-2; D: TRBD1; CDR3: CASSVYKGQGVGGGELFF
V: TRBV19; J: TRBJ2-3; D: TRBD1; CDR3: CASTANRGIDTQYF
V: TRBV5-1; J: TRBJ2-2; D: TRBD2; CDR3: CASSARLAGGNTGELFF
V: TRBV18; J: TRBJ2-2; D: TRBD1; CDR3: CASSQLRDRELFF
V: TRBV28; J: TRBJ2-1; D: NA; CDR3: CASRLAGGGYEQFF
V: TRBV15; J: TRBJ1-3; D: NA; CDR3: CATSRDQLNTIYF
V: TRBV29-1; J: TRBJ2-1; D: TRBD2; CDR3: CSVETRTSGGVYEQFF
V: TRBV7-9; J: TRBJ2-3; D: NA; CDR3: CASSPTRSDTQYF
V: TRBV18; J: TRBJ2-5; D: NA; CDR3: CASSRGRSETQYF
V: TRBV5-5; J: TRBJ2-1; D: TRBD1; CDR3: CASSVGQGRNNEQFF
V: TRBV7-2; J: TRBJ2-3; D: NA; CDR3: CASSLKAGSTDTQYF
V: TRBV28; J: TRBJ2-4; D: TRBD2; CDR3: CASGPTSGRPKNIQYF
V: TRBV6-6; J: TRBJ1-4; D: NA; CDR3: CASSYSSSTNEKLFF
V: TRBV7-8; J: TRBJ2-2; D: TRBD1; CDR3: CASSLVGDRTGELFF
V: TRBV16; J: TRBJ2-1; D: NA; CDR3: CASSSRVGATHNEQFF
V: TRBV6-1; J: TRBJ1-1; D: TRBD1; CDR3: CALGRTGRLYTEAFF
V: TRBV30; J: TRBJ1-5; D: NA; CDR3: CAWSTEANQPQHF
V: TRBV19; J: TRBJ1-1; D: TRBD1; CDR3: CASSIRAGGSPRDTEAFF
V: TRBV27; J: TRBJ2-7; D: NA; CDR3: CASSLLWTDKPYEQYF
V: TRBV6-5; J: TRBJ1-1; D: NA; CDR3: CASSYRGSDTEAFF
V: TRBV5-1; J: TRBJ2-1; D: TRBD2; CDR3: CASSLVGLVGEQFF
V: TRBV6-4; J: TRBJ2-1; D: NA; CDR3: CASSERSYNEQFF
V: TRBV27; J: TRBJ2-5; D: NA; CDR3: CASSLSQKETQYF
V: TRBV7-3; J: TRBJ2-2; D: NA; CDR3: CASSSGINTGELFF
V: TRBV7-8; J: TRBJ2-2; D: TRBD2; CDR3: CASSLALLADTPGELFF
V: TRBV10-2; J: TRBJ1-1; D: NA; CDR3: CASKTGHTNTEAFF
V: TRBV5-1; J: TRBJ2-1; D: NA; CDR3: CASSVSGLNNEQFF
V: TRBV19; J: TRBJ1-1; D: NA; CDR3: CASSRTGYTEAFF
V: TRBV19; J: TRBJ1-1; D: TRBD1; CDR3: CASSTDRDTEAFF
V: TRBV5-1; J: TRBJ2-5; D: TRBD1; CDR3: CASSWDRAKRETQYF
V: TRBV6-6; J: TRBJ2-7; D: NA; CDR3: CASSQDRLPSYEQYF
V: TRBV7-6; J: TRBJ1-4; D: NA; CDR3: CASSSTTATNEKLFF
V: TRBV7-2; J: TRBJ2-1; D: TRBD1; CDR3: CASSLAGTGVDNEQFF
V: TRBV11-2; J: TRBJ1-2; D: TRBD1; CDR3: CASSSEHGQGDYGYTF
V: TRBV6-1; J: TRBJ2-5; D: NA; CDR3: CASSNRAVRETQYF
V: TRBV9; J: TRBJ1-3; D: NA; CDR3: CASSASGDGNTIYF
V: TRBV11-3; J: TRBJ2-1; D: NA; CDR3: CASSPHSSVVGHEQFF
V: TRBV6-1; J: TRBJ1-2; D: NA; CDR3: CASSEYSGYTF
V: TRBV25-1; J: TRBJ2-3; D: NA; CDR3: CASSPQGGGRTDTQYF
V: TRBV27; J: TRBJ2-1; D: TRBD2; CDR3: CASSLLASGGYNEQFF
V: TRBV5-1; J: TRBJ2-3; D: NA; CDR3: CASRTDTDTQYF